The next 23 T cell receptor beta chains were all read from a single sample in a study of T-cell reconstitution after alpha-beta-depleted transplantation in children. Unique molecular identifiers were used in preparing the TCRbeta library. TCRdb called the PCR reads again in MiXCR, with one record for every CDR3 protein. The data hold 700,000 to 950,000 distinct CDR3 sequences, with roughly 15% observed a single time. Sample: PBMCs, mostly from graft donor cells, taken 360 days after TCRalphabeta/CD19-depleted stem cell transplant. These receptors all come from a male patient younger than 18 who had a stem cell transplant for acute lymphoblastic leukemia, so the T cells may come from the graft donor.

This clonotype turned up a few times. The gene calls are TRBV30 and TRBJ2-2, with 7 positions matching TRBD2. V lost 8 bases and J lost 7; bases outside the gene matches: 10. This CDR3 is built from 13 residues. Germline CDR1 GTSNPN, CDR2 SVGIG (reference sequence). Here the CDR3 DNA reads TGTGCCCGCCGGGGGAGGGCCGGCGGGGAGCTGTTTTTT. Amino acid sequence: CARRGRAGGELFF.

In DNA form, the CDR3 reads TGCGCCAGCAGCACTCCTAGCGCGCTTACTCACAATGAGCAGTTCTTC. It codes for CASSTPSALTHNEQFF. This sequence joins TRBV5-1 and TRBJ2-1; perhaps TRBD2 as D (6 bases). Germline V CDR1 and CDR2: SGHRS, YFSETQ. V was cut by 4 bases and J by 5 bases, with 19 bases left in between. The CDR3 is made up of 16 amino acids. Based on the CDR3 plus reference TRBV5-1 and TRBJ2-1, the full variable domain is KAGVTQTPRYLIKTRGQQVTLSCSPISGHRSVSWYQQTPGQGLQFLFEYFSETQRNKGNFPGRFSGRQFSNSRSEMNVSTLELGDSALYLCASSTPSALTHNEQFFGPGTRLTVL.

This clonotype showed up just a few times. The chain uses TRBV14 and TRBJ2-1; 10 nucleotides align to TRBD2. CDR1 is SGHDN, CDR2 FVKESK, per germline. CDR3 length: 18 residues. The ends lost 1 base at V and 4 bases at J; junction bases unmatched: 10. CDR3 loop: CASSQVPPAGGPYNEQFF. The CDR3 coding sequence is TGTGCCAGCAGCCAAGTTCCCCCAGCGGGAGGGCCTTACAATGAGCAGTTCTTC.

There are a few counts of this clonotype. The V call is TRBV5-1, the J call TRBJ2-5; the D is unclear. The length of the CDR3 is 14 residues. Germline lookup yields CDR1 SGHRS and CDR2 YFSETQ. V was pared by 4 bases and J by 2 bases, with 12 bases between. DNA of the CDR3: TGCGCCAGCAGCCCCGAGACTCTTCAAGAGACCCAGTACTTC. This sequence encodes CASSPETLQETQYF.

The sample holds a few counts of this clonotype. The chain employs TRBV5-1 and TRBJ2-7, with 9 bases matching TRBD1. The CDR3 runs to 16 residues. The J segment lost 4 bases and the V segment lost 1 base, leaving 9 bases of the junction unmatched. Germline V lookup: CDR1 SGHRS, CDR2 YFSETQ. This chain's CDR3 is CASSLIEQGAGYEQYF. CDR3 nucleotide sequence: TGCGCCAGCAGCTTGATCGAACAGGGGGCAGGATACGAGCAGTACTTC. The variable domain in full, completed from reference TRBV5-1 and TRBJ2-7, reads KAGVTQTPRYLIKTRGQQVTLSCSPISGHRSVSWYQQTPGQGLQFLFEYFSETQRNKGNFPGRFSGRQFSNSRSEMNVSTLELGDSALYLCASSLIEQGAGYEQYFGPGTRLTVT.

Only a few counts were recorded for this clonotype. The V gene is TRBV15, the J gene TRBJ2-1; a possible D gene is TRBD1 (7 bases). Germline V lookup: CDR1 LNHNV, CDR2 YYDKDF (reference sequence). There are 15 residues in the CDR3. V lost 5 bases to trimming and J lost 8 bases, with 19 bases between them. The CDR3 sequence is CATSLPGGRNDEQFF. CDR3 nucleotides: TGTGCCACCAGCCTACCAGGGGGGAGAAACGATGAGCAGTTCTTC.

The sample holds many counts of this clonotype. The chain is built from TRBV5-1 and TRBJ1-1; no firm D call. Germline CDR1 SGHRS, CDR2 YFSETQ. V gave up 7 bases and J gave up 7 bases, with 11 bases separating them. This CDR3 has 11 residues. The chain's CDR3 is CASGKGIEAFF. The CDR3 bases are TGCGCCAGCGGCAAAGGTATTGAAGCTTTCTTT.

The chain links TRBV5-1 to TRBJ1-2, with TRBD1 as a possible D gene (5 bases). Germline-derived CDR1 and CDR2 are SGHRS and YFSETQ. This CDR3 spans 14 amino acids. The V end was cut by 3 bases, the J end by 4 bases, with 13 bases between. The CDR3 DNA reads as TGCGCCAGCAGCTCCATGGGGGGGAGCTATGGCTACACCTTC. Its translation is CASSSMGGSYGYTF.

This clonotype was counted many times. The CDR3 reads CSVGGYTF. CDR3 nucleotides: TGCAGCGTTGGTGGCTACACCTTC. J is TRBJ1-2 and V is TRBV29-1, with D hard to call. The germline CDR1 and CDR2 sequences are SQVTM and ANQGSEA. Trimming took 4 bases from V and 7 from J, leaving 1 base between them. This CDR3 contains 8 residues. The entire variable domain, with the rest obtained from reference TRBV29-1 and TRBJ1-2, is as follows: SAVISQKPSRDICQRGTSLTIQCQVDSQVTMMFWYRQQPGQSLTLIATANQGSEATYESGFVIDKFPISRPNLTFSTLTVSNMSPEDSSIYLCSVGGYTFGSGTRLTVV.

The CDR3 DNA reads as TGTGCCAGCAGCTTAGCCCGGACACGCTCCTACAATGAGCAGTTCTTC. Its protein product is CASSLARTRSYNEQFF. The chain employs TRBV11-2 and TRBJ2-1, with D possibly matching TRBD1 (5 bases). Germline CDR1 reads SGHAT; CDR2 reads FQNNGV. Trimming pared 1 base from V and 0 bases from J, leaving 10 bases between. This CDR3 is built from 16 residues.

This clonotype was found a few times. The V and J genes are TRBV29-1 and TRBJ2-5; no firm D call. Per the germline V gene, CDR1 is SQVTM and CDR2 is ANQGSEA. Trimming left V 8 bases short and J 3 bases short, with 16 bases between. This CDR3 is 13 amino acids long. In DNA, the CDR3 is TGCAGCACTGTAACCACCACCAAAGAGACCCAGTACTTC. It is translated as CSTVTTTKETQYF. The full variable domain, with the rest looked up from reference TRBV29-1 and TRBJ2-5, is SAVISQKPSRDICQRGTSLTIQCQVDSQVTMMFWYRQQPGQSLTLIATANQGSEATYESGFVIDKFPISRPNLTFSTLTVSNMSPEDSSIYLCSTVTTTKETQYFGPGTRLLVL.

This clonotype was counted at least ten times. The chain recombines TRBV7-2 with TRBJ2-7; D might be TRBD2 (5 bases). CDR1 and CDR2 (germline): SGHTA, FQGNSA. The CDR3 consists of 16 residues. Trimming removed 4 bases from V and 1 base from J, with 17 bases in between. CDR3: CASSSNRDYASYEQYF. The CDR3 DNA follows: TGTGCCAGCAGCTCAAACCGGGATTACGCTTCCTACGAGCAGTACTTC.

The chain uses TRBV5-1 and TRBJ2-1; 10 bases agree with TRBD2. The V segment lost 2 bases and the J segment 9 bases; nucleotides outside the gene matches: 5. This CDR3 has 14 amino acids. CDR1 and CDR2 (germline): SGHRS, YFSETQ. CDR3 sequence (DNA): TGCGCCAGCAGCTTTACTAGCGGGATCAGTGAGCAGTTCTTC. Translation gives CASSFTSGISEQFF.

J is TRBJ2-2 and V is TRBV6-5; D is ambiguous. CDR1 is MNHEY, CDR2 SVGAGI, per germline. The CDR3 contains 13 residues. V gave up 2 bases and J gave up 8 bases, with 9 bases separating them. The CDR3 spells CASSYAPNGELFF. The DNA for the CDR3 is TGTGCCAGCAGTTACGCCCCTAATGGGGAGCTGTTTTTT.

This clonotype was detected many times. The genes are TRBV12-3 or TRBV12-4 and TRBJ1-6; tentatively, D is TRBD1 (5 bases). The CDR3 extends over 13 amino acids. Trimming left V 3 bases short and J 11 bases short, with 11 bases between. The CDR3 sequence: CASSLGHPPPLHF. CDR3 bases: TGTGCCAGCAGTTTGGGGCATCCCCCACCCCTCCACTTT.

The chain has TRBV6-5 and TRBJ1-3; the D gene is possibly TRBD1 (5 bases). Germline V CDR1 and CDR2: MNHEY, SVGAGI. With 0 bases removed from V and 8 bases from J, the gap between germline ends came to 17 bases. The CDR3 has 16 amino acids. As DNA, the CDR3 is TGTGCCAGCAGTTACTCATCCGACAGTCCGCCCGACACCATATATTTT. Amino acids: CASSYSSDSPPDTIYF.

This clonotype showed up just a few times. The chain combines TRBV7-9 with TRBJ2-3; 9 nucleotides agree with TRBD2. V lost 2 bases and J lost 1; bases outside the gene matches: 4. Germline V CDR1 and CDR2: SEHNR, FQNEAQ (reference sequence). This CDR3 has 16 amino acids. As DNA, the CDR3 is TGTGCCAGCAGCTTATTCGTAGCGGGAGGCACAGATACGCAGTATTTT. Amino acids: CASSLFVAGGTDTQYF.

The chain is built from TRBV27 and TRBJ2-7; TRBD1 matches 8 bases. This CDR3 has 14 residues. CDR1 and CDR2 from the germline V gene are MNHEY and SMNVEV (reference sequence). V dropped 3 bases and J dropped 4; count of bases not matched to a gene: 5. DNA of the CDR3: TGTGCCAGCAGTTTTTACAGGGGGAAGTACGAGCAGTACTTC. Amino acid sequence: CASSFYRGKYEQYF.

The chain couples TRBV12-3 or TRBV12-4 to TRBJ1-1; D gene ambiguous. This CDR3 comprises 14 residues. V was cut by 3 bases and J by 0 bases, with 8 bases left in between. DNA for the CDR3: TGTGCCAGCAGTTTGGTCAAGATGAACACTGAAGCTTTCTTT. Translated, it gives CASSLVKMNTEAFF.

The chain recombines TRBV29-1 with TRBJ2-7; 11 bases map to TRBD1. This CDR3 spans 15 amino acids. V shed 5 bases, J shed 5 bases, and the junction held 11 bases outside the gene matches. Germline V gives CDR1 SQVTM, CDR2 ANQGSEA. CDR3 DNA: TGCAGCGTTATACCTCGGGACAGGGGGACCCACGAGCAGTACTTC. Amino acids: CSVIPRDRGTHEQYF.

CDR3 residues: CSASLSRTYNEQFF. DNA of the CDR3: TGCAGTGCTAGCCTTAGCAGAACCTACAATGAGCAGTTCTTC. V gene TRBV20-1 combines with J gene TRBJ2-1; unclear D gene. V was pared by 3 bases and J by 2 bases, with 11 bases between. The CDR3 consists of 14 residues. Per the germline V gene, CDR1 is DFQATT and CDR2 is SNEGSKA (reference sequence).

This clonotype was detected only a few times. The chain combines TRBV24-1 with TRBJ2-2; no firm D call. The V gene's germline CDR1 is KGHDR and CDR2 SFDVKD. The CDR3 is 15 residues long. V was clipped by 4 bases and J by 8 bases, with 16 bases between them. For the CDR3, the DNA is TGTGCCACCAGTGACCAACTCGGACGGAGTGGGGAGCTGTTTTTT. As protein: CATSDQLGRSGELFF.

Only a few counts were recorded for this clonotype. The chain carries TRBV12-3 or TRBV12-4 and TRBJ2-1, with D unresolved. V shed 7 bases and J shed 2 bases, with 6 bases lying between them. This CDR3 has 12 residues. The CDR3 is CASNSPYNEQFF. As DNA, the CDR3 is TGTGCCAGCAATTCCCCCTACAATGAGCAGTTCTTC.